Detailed here is one T cell receptor beta chain. The data are from a study of control samples from healthy donors and cancer patients. Between the trimmed V and J ends, which lost 5 bases and 1 base, there was a span of 12 bases. There are 14 residues in the CDR3. Germline-derived CDR1 and CDR2 are SGHDN and FVKESK. Measured with immunoSEQ multiplex PCR; TCRdb has only the in-frame clones, and not every one. The table lists roughly 220,000 clones, about 95% of them singletons. The clonotype originates from a man in his fifties or sixties in good health. The genes are TRBV14 and TRBJ2-7; D gene uncertain. The sequenced material came from blood. CDR3 protein: CASSLIAGSYEQYV. In DNA form, the CDR3 reads TGTGCCAGCAGCTTGATTGCCGGATCCTACGAGCAGTACGTC.